The 30 T cell receptor beta chains below come from one sample, sequenced in a study of OX40 agonist ivuxolimab in advanced cancers. Sequenced by immunoSEQ multiplex PCR; TCRdb stores in-frame clones only, minus some. Of 60,000 to 85,000 clones in the sample, around 87% were seen once. This material consisted of CD4+ or CD8+ T cells sorted from blood, taken in a trial of the OX40 agonist ivuxolimab. These receptors all stem from an adult with an advanced solid tumor such as melanoma, head and neck, liver or kidney cancer.

V and J are TRBV5-4 and TRBJ2-7; perhaps TRBD1 as D (5 bases). The V gene lost 0 bases and the J gene lost 3 bases, with 13 bases spanning the gap. The CDR3 loop spans 15 amino acids. Per germline, CDR1 SGHNT and CDR2 YYREEE (reference sequence). CDR3 nucleotides: TGTGCCAGCAGCTTGGGGGGCTCGCGCAGCTACGAGCAGTACTTC. Translated: CASSLGGSRSYEQYF.

The rearrangement uses TRBV11-2 and TRBJ2-3; the D gene is possibly TRBD2 (7 bases). CDR1 and CDR2 from the germline V gene are SGHAT and FQNNGV. The length of the CDR3 is 16 residues. The germline V and J ends were trimmed by 5 bases and 6 bases, with 21 bases remaining between them. The CDR3 DNA reads as TGTGCCAGCAGCGATCCCCGGGGGCGGGAGAGGGATACGCAGTATTTT. Protein sequence: CASSDPRGRERDTQYF.

V is TRBV27 and J is TRBJ2-5, with a tentative D call TRBD1 (6 bases). From germline, CDR1 is MNHEY and CDR2 SMNVEV (reference sequence). Trimming left V 8 bases short and J 4 bases short, with 14 bases between. The CDR3 has 13 residues. CDR3 in amino acids: CASQGRGRETQYF. CDR3 coding DNA: TGTGCCAGCCAGGGGCGAGGGAGAGAGACCCAGTACTTC.

This clone was counted a few times. The chain links TRBV2 to TRBJ1-2; D unresolved. Germline CDR1 is SNHLY and CDR2 is FYNNEI. The V end was cut by 8 bases, the J end by 8 bases, with 18 bases between. The CDR3 length is 13 residues. CDR3 sequence (DNA): TGTGCCAGCGCTGAAGGTCGAATGGGGGGCTACACCTTC. Amino acid sequence: CASAEGRMGGYTF.

This rearrangement joins TRBV5-1 to TRBJ1-3; perhaps TRBD1 as D (5 bases). Germline CDR1 reads SGHRS; CDR2 reads YFSETQ. V was shortened by 0 bases and J by 4 bases, with 11 bases between the two germline ends. This CDR3 region has 15 residues. The CDR3, as DNA: TGCGCCAGCAGCTTGGCCCAGGGTGAGGGAAACACCATATATTTT. Its translation: CASSLAQGEGNTIYF.

This rearrangement joins TRBV19 to TRBJ2-7; D gene ambiguous. Per the germline V gene, CDR1 is LNHDA and CDR2 is SQIVND (reference sequence). V was clipped by 6 bases and J by 3 bases, with 9 bases between them. The CDR3 is 12 residues long. CDR3 residues: CASRGTLYEQYF. CDR3 bases: TGTGCCAGTAGGGGAACCCTCTACGAGCAGTACTTC.

This chain uses TRBV6-1 with TRBJ1-1; TRBD1 is a possible D gene (5 bases). The V and J ends lost 8 bases and 1 base respectively, with 11 bases between them. This CDR3 comprises 13 residues. CDR1 is MNHNS and CDR2 is SASEGT in the germline V gene. The CDR3 DNA reads TGTGCCAGCGCGGGGGGTGGGAACACTGAAGCTTTCTTT. Encoded protein: CASAGGGNTEAFF.

This chain connects TRBV27 to TRBJ1-5; no clear D gene. V gave up 6 bases and J gave up 4 bases, with 10 bases separating them. In germline, CDR1 is MNHEY, CDR2 SMNVEV (reference sequence). This CDR3 is built from 13 residues. CDR3 in DNA: TGTGCCAGCAGCGTTACCCAGAATCAGCCCCAGCATTTT. Amino acid sequence: CASSVTQNQPQHF.

This clone has a single count. CDR3: CASSTRTSGEQFF. The CDR3 nucleotides read TGTGCCAGCAGCACTCGGACTAGCGGTGAGCAGTTCTTC. The J gene is TRBJ2-1, the V gene TRBV7-3, with 10 bases that match TRBD2. This CDR3 has 13 amino acids. J lost 9 bases, V lost 5 bases, and 4 bases had no gene match. The germline gives CDR1 SGHTA, CDR2 FQGTGA.

V gene TRBV5-5 combines with J gene TRBJ2-1; TRBD2 aligns across 11 bases. The J segment lost 8 bases and the V segment lost 0 bases, leaving 10 bases of the junction unmatched. There are 17 residues in the CDR3. Per germline, CDR1 SGHKS and CDR2 YYEKEE (reference sequence). This CDR3 reads CASSLGTASGGLDEQFF. Written as DNA, the CDR3 is TGTGCCAGCAGCTTGGGGACCGCTAGCGGGGGGTTAGATGAGCAGTTCTTC.

This clone appeared once. The chain recombines TRBV27 with TRBJ2-7, with D perhaps being TRBD1 or TRBD2 (5 bases each). Germline CDR1 reads MNHEY; CDR2 reads SMNVEV (reference sequence). V lost 5 bases, J lost 6 bases, and 29 bases lay in between. The CDR3 extends over 18 amino acids. CDR3 region: CASSPRLRHGYQGSEQYF. CDR3 bases: TGTGCCAGCAGTCCGCGACTACGCCACGGTTATCAGGGCTCCGAGCAGTACTTC.

V usage is TRBV12-5 and J usage is TRBJ1-3; no clear D. Germline-derived CDR1 and CDR2 are LGHNT and FRNRAP. V was shortened by 5 bases and J by 9 bases, with 11 bases between the two germline ends. This CDR3 is built from 12 residues. CDR3 protein: CASGLPQGTIYF. DNA of the CDR3: TGTGCTAGTGGTCTACCACAAGGCACCATATATTTT.

The table lists this clone with a count of one. The chain is built from TRBV5-1 and TRBJ2-6; no firm D call. V lost 4 bases to trimming and J lost 0 bases, with 8 bases between them. Per the germline V gene, CDR1 is SGHRS and CDR2 is YFSETQ. The CDR3 runs 15 residues. CDR3 bases: TGCGCCAGCAGCCCACCGGACTCTGGGGCCAACGTCCTGACTTTC. It specifies CASSPPDSGANVLTF.

A single count supports this clone. The rearrangement uses TRBV28 and TRBJ1-2; 7 bases are shared with TRBD1. Germline CDR1 is MDHEN and CDR2 is SYDVKM. The CDR3 covers 13 residues. Trimming removed 5 bases from V and 10 bases from J; junction bases left unmatched: 10. The CDR3 DNA reads TGTGCCAGCAGTCCCCAGGAGACAGGGCACTACACCTTC. It codes for CASSPQETGHYTF.

The chain joins TRBV7-2 to TRBJ1-2; D uncertain. Looked up from germline, CDR1 is SGHTA and CDR2 is FQGNSA. Trimming shortened V by 6 bases and J by 0 bases, and 8 bases separated the two germline ends. This CDR3 comprises 13 residues. Here the CDR3 DNA reads TGTGCCAGCAGATCCAGGACTAACTATGGCTACACCTTC. This translates into CASRSRTNYGYTF.

The J gene is TRBJ2-7, the V gene TRBV25-1; TRBD1 matches 12 bases. The CDR3 runs to 17 residues. With 0 bases clipped from V and 7 bases from J, the junction kept 10 bases outside the gene matches. Germline assignment: CDR1 MGHDK and CDR2 SYGVNS. CDR3 region: CASSEYGLGTGGQEQYF. CDR3 coding DNA: TGTGCCAGCAGTGAATATGGGCTCGGGACAGGGGGCCAGGAGCAGTACTTC.

This clone was recorded a few times. The V call is TRBV2, the J call TRBJ2-7; a possible D gene is TRBD2 (7 bases). Looked up from germline, CDR1 is SNHLY and CDR2 is FYNNEI. Trimming took 5 bases from V and 2 from J, leaving 19 bases between them. The CDR3 is 16 residues long. CDR3 in amino acids: CASSPGGPGRTYEQYF. The CDR3, as DNA: TGTGCCAGCAGTCCGGGGGGCCCTGGGCGCACCTACGAGCAGTACTTC.

The chain uses TRBV19 and TRBJ2-3; 11 nucleotides agree with TRBD1. With 3 bases clipped from V and 8 bases from J, the junction kept 7 bases outside the gene matches. There are 15 residues in the CDR3. Per germline, CDR1 LNHDA and CDR2 SQIVND (reference sequence). CDR3 sequence reads: CASSIGDRGRATQYF. The CDR3 bases are TGTGCCAGTAGTATCGGGGACAGGGGGAGAGCTACGCAGTATTTT.

The rearrangement joins TRBV18 to TRBJ2-6; possibly TRBD1 for D (6 bases). Germline V gene data show CDR1 as KGHSH and CDR2 as LQKENI. V was clipped by 3 bases and J by 13 bases, with 22 bases between them. This CDR3 spans 16 amino acids. This CDR3 is CASSPRLDRPNNVLTF. CDR3 bases: TGTGCCAGCTCACCGCGTCTAGACAGGCCGAATAATGTCCTGACTTTC.

The V and J genes are TRBV4-3 and TRBJ2-7; 7 nucleotides align to TRBD1. Germline V CDR1 and CDR2: LGHNA, YSLEER. The CDR3 is made up of 14 amino acids. Unmatched junction bases numbered 3, after V lost 1 base and J lost 3 bases. The CDR3 sequence: CASSQVTGIYEQYF. In nucleotides, the CDR3 is TGCGCCAGCAGCCAAGTGACAGGGATCTACGAGCAGTACTTC.

This clone was detected only once. CDR3 protein: CASSPPHRVEKLFF. The CDR3 nucleotides are TGTGCCAGCTCACCACCCCACAGGGTTGAAAAACTGTTTTTT. The genes are TRBV18 and TRBJ1-4, with a weak D call TRBD1 (6 bases). The CDR3 extends over 14 amino acids. Germline V gene sequence: CDR1 KGHSH, CDR2 LQKENI. V lost 0 bases and J 7 bases, leaving 9 bases between the germline ends.

The chain joins TRBV6-4 to TRBJ1-2, with 8 positions matching TRBD1. CDR1 and CDR2 (germline): MRHNA, SNTAGT. This CDR3 has 16 amino acids. V was pared by 2 bases and J by 0 bases, with 5 bases of the junction left unmatched. CDR3 DNA sequence: TGTGCCAGCAGTGACAGTGGACAGGGAGCTAACTATGGCTACACCTTC. It encodes CASSDSGQGANYGYTF.

The chain uses TRBV7-9 and TRBJ2-1, with D maybe TRBD2 (5 bases). Germline V gene sequence: CDR1 SEHNR, CDR2 FQNEAQ (reference sequence). Deletions cut 5 bases from V and 0 bases from J, with 17 bases between. The CDR3 covers 17 residues. CDR3 loop: CASSHLGLTSSYNEQFF. The DNA of the CDR3 is TGTGCCAGCAGCCACCTCGGACTTACGAGCTCCTACAATGAGCAGTTCTTC.

The chain employs TRBV28 and TRBJ2-1; the match to TRBD2 covers 13 bases. This CDR3 comprises 16 residues. The V gene's germline CDR1 is MDHEN and CDR2 SYDVKM. Unmatched junction bases numbered 6, after V lost 5 bases and J lost 5 bases. CDR3 sequence reads: CASSPTGTSGNNEQFF. For the CDR3, the DNA is TGTGCCAGCAGTCCTACCGGGACTAGCGGGAACAATGAGCAGTTCTTC. Based on the CDR3 plus reference TRBV28 and TRBJ2-1, the full variable domain is DVKVTQSSRYLVKRTGEKVFLECVQDMDHENMFWYRQDPGLGLRLIYFSYDVKMKEKGDIPEGYSVSREKKERFSLILESASTNQTSMYLCASSPTGTSGNNEQFFGPGTRLTVL.

The rearrangement links TRBV19 to TRBJ2-5, with D possibly being TRBD1 or TRBD2 (6 bases each). V shed 5 bases and J shed 4 bases, with 17 bases lying between them. Germline CDR1 reads LNHDA; CDR2 reads SQIVND (reference sequence). This CDR3 contains 15 residues. The CDR3 DNA sequence: TGTGCCAGTAGTTTGGGGGGCATCACTTTAGAGACCCAGTACTTC. Translated: CASSLGGITLETQYF.

J is TRBJ1-2 and V is TRBV6-6; D is unresolved. V lost 5 bases and J 4 bases, leaving 14 bases between the germline ends. Germline V gene sequence: CDR1 MNHNY, CDR2 SVGAGI (reference sequence). The CDR3 length is 14 residues. Here the CDR3 reads CASSRTALSYGYTF. CDR3 in DNA: TGTGCCAGCAGTCGGACGGCGCTTTCCTATGGCTACACCTTC.

The chain links TRBV7-3 to TRBJ2-2; TRBD1 aligns across 7 bases. Germline V gene lookup returns CDR1 SGHTA and CDR2 FQGTGA. The V and J ends lost 3 bases and 4 bases, in that order; junction bases with no gene match: 11. This CDR3 has 17 residues. DNA of the CDR3: TGTGCCAGCAGCTTTGCACAGGGGATTGGATCCACCGGGGAGCTGTTTTTT. Translated: CASSFAQGIGSTGELFF.

The gene calls are TRBV11-3 and TRBJ2-7; possibly TRBD1 or TRBD2 for D (5 bases each). This CDR3 contains 14 residues. From germline, CDR1 is SGHNT and CDR2 YENEEA. Trimming took off 5 bases at V and 4 bases at J, with 15 bases between the two ends. In DNA form, the CDR3 reads TGTGCCAGCAGCCCCCGGGACGGAGGTTACGAGCAGTACTTC. It yields the protein CASSPRDGGYEQYF. The full variable domain, in which reference TRBV11-3 and TRBJ2-7 provide the parts outside the CDR3, is EAGVVQSPRYKIIEKKQPVAFWCNPISGHNTLYWYLQNLGQGPELLIRYENEEAVDDSQLPKDRFSAERLKGVDSTLKIQPAELGDSAVYLCASSPRDGGYEQYFGPGTRLTVT.

The chain combines TRBV6-6 with TRBJ1-1; D not certain. The CDR3 sequence is 13 residues long. Per germline, CDR1 MNHNY and CDR2 SVGAGI (reference sequence). Trimming shortened V by 0 bases and J by 7 bases, and 9 bases separated the two germline ends. The CDR3 region is CASSYSLSGEAFF. CDR3 coding DNA: TGTGCCAGCAGTTACTCCCTATCCGGTGAAGCTTTCTTT.

CDR3 sequence (DNA): TGTGCCAGCAGGCGGGACGGCTACGAGCAGTACTTC. It specifies CASRRDGYEQYF. The V and J genes are TRBV27 and TRBJ2-7; maybe TRBD2 (6 bases). CDR1 and CDR2 (germline): MNHEY, SMNVEV (reference sequence). CDR3 length equals 12 residues. V was clipped by 6 bases and J by 3 bases, with 9 bases between them.